This TCR beta chain was sequenced for a study of T cell repertoires in cytomegalovirus infection. Study-wide background: Public signatures in TCR beta pointed to CMV infection and matching HLA type. Broader study findings: Carriage of CMV together with the relevant HLA was identifiable through cumulative public TCR beta family frequency.

This clonotype is labeled as medium-sized (0.01 to 0.1%). Its matching antigen is unknown. The germline V gene encodes CDR1 SGHVS and CDR2 FQNEAQ. The CDR3 spans 15 residues. With 1 base removed from V and 3 bases from J, the gap between germline ends came to 12 bases. TCRdb fed the reads into MiXCR, producing one record per CDR3 protein. The data hold around 71,000 distinct CDR3 sequences, with 20% observed a single time. This clonotype was sampled from a human donor in good health (CMV status not recorded). Some clones in this sample may be carry-over from other donors' samples. The specimen comprised CD8+ T cells from cultured PBMCs, sampled from culture after CMV antigen stimulation. The V and J genes are TRBV7-8 and TRBJ2-5; D perhaps matches TRBD2 (6 bases). CDR3 coding DNA: TGTGCCAGCAGCTTAGTGGTGGACTACAAAGAGACCCAGTACTTC. Translated: CASSLVVDYKETQYF. Full variable domain (remainder filled in from reference TRBV7-8 and TRBJ2-5): GAGVSQSPRYKVAKRGQDVALRCDPISGHVSLFWYQQALGQGPEFLTYFQNEAQLDKSGLPSDRFFAERPEGSVSTLKIQRTQQEDSAVYLCASSLVVDYKETQYFGPGTRLLVL.